The 22 T cell receptor beta chains in this list originate from one sample, sequenced in a study of cytomegalovirus exposure and HLA in healthy donors. The PCR employed 60 Vbeta primers together with 13 Jbeta primers. Clones were sequenced by immunoSEQ multiplex PCR, and TCRdb holds only the in-frame ones, with some missing. The sample yields roughly 190,000 clones, 75% to 85% seen once. Sequenced sample: PBMCs. These receptors were collected from a woman aged 45-65 years in good health and CMV-seronegative.

This clone was detected once. This chain links TRBV7-3 with TRBJ2-2; D might be TRBD2 (6 bases). Germline assignment: CDR1 SGHTA and CDR2 FQGTGA. The CDR3 contains 15 residues. V lost 6 bases, J lost 5 bases, and 16 bases lay in between. CDR3 bases: TGTGCCAGCAGTCGGTCGGGGGTTAAAACCGGGGAGCTGTTTTTT. It encodes CASSRSGVKTGELFF.

V is TRBV4-2 and J is TRBJ2-1; D may be TRBD1 (6 bases). Germline CDR1 is LGHNA and CDR2 is YNFKEQ. This CDR3 is 13 amino acids long. The germline V and J ends were trimmed by 6 bases and 9 bases, with 15 bases remaining between them. The CDR3 DNA reads TGTGCCAGCAGAAGGGACACCCAAGGTGAGCAGTTCTTC. Translated, it gives CASRRDTQGEQFF.

The chain links TRBV2 to TRBJ1-2; 9 positions match TRBD1. J lost 4 bases, V lost 6 bases, and 12 bases had no gene match. CDR3 length: 16 residues. Germline CDR1 reads SNHLY; CDR2 reads FYNNEI. This CDR3 is CASSEGQGSLGYGYTF. The DNA for the CDR3 is TGTGCCAGCAGCGAGGGACAGGGCAGTTTAGGCTATGGCTACACCTTC.

The V call is TRBV7-9, the J call TRBJ2-3; a possible D gene is TRBD1 (6 bases). The CDR3 length is 15 residues. V was trimmed by 0 bases and J by 7 bases, leaving 14 bases between them. Germline V gene sequence: CDR1 SEHNR, CDR2 FQNEAQ (reference sequence). The CDR3 loop reads CASSLAMGTSYTQYF. CDR3 coding DNA: TGTGCCAGCAGCTTAGCGATGGGGACAAGTTATACGCAGTATTTT.

The rearrangement uses TRBV18 and TRBJ2-2; 9 bases fit TRBD1. J was trimmed by 5 bases and V by 4 bases; bases with no gene match: 11. The CDR3 runs 17 residues. The germline V gene has CDR1 KGHSH and CDR2 LQKENI. The CDR3 region has the DNA TGTGCCAGCTCACGCGGCCAAACAGGGGGCTTAACCGGGGAGCTGTTTTTT. This encodes CASSRGQTGGLTGELFF.

The sample holds a few counts of this clone. V usage is TRBV13 and J usage is TRBJ2-1; D is perhaps TRBD2 (5 bases). CDR3 length equals 15 residues. V was clipped by 5 bases and J by 10 bases, with 21 bases between them. Germline values: CDR1 PRHDT, CDR2 FYEKMQ (reference sequence). In nucleotides, the CDR3 is TGTGCCAGCAGCCTGAGACTAAAAACGGAAAGCGAGCAGTTCTTC. This gives the protein CASSLRLKTESEQFF.

The gene calls are TRBV7-3 and TRBJ2-2, with a possible D match to TRBD1 (6 bases). The germline CDR1 and CDR2 sequences are SGHTA and FQGTGA. The CDR3 is made up of 15 amino acids. Trimming stripped 1 base from V and 4 bases from J, with 10 bases between. This CDR3 reads CASSLKQGGTGELFF. The CDR3 nucleotides are TGTGCCAGCAGCTTAAAACAGGGTGGCACCGGGGAGCTGTTTTTT.

The rearrangement links TRBV28 to TRBJ2-3; D is possibly TRBD2 (6 bases). V lost 3 bases to trimming and J lost 0 bases, with 10 bases between them. Germline V gene sequence: CDR1 MDHEN, CDR2 SYDVKM. The CDR3 contains 15 residues. The CDR3 loop is CASSLAGTSTDTQYF. The DNA of the CDR3 is TGTGCCAGCAGTTTGGCAGGGACTAGCACAGATACGCAGTATTTT.

The chain couples TRBV5-5 to TRBJ2-7; 10 bases match TRBD1. The CDR3 extends over 15 amino acids. V gave up 0 bases and J gave up 9 bases; unmatched junction bases: 9. Germline-derived CDR1 and CDR2 are SGHKS and YYEKEE (reference sequence). DNA of the CDR3: TGTGCCAGCAGCTTGGGGGTGACAGGGGGCACCGGGCAGTACTTC. This gives the protein CASSLGVTGGTGQYF.

The genes are TRBV7-2 and TRBJ1-2; 8 bases agree with TRBD1. Trimming cost V 3 bases and J 3 bases; bases outside gene matches: 9. CDR1 SGHTA and CDR2 FQGNSA come from the germline V gene. This CDR3 is 16 amino acids long. The CDR3 DNA follows: TGTGCCAGCAGCTTTACCCCCAGGGGGCTACACTATGGCTACACCTTC. Protein product: CASSFTPRGLHYGYTF.

The V gene is TRBV23-1, the J gene TRBJ1-2, with D unclear. TRBV23-1 is recorded as an ORF, its role being uncertain. The ends were cut back, 2 bases at V and 0 bases at J, with 10 bases in the middle. CDR3 length: 15 residues. As DNA, the CDR3 is TGCGCCAGCAGTCAACCTCTGGGAGCTAACTATGGCTACACCTTC. It is translated as CASSQPLGANYGYTF.

This clone was seen once. The chain uses TRBV28 and TRBJ2-1; the D gene is possibly TRBD2 (6 bases). Germline V gives CDR1 MDHEN, CDR2 SYDVKM. V was pared by 5 bases and J by 8 bases, with 19 bases between. The CDR3 spans 15 residues. The CDR3 loop reads CASSPGAGMDDEQFF. CDR3 coding DNA: TGTGCCAGCAGTCCGGGCGCGGGGATGGACGATGAGCAGTTCTTC. The whole variable domain, remainder taken from reference TRBV28 and TRBJ2-1, is DVKVTQSSRYLVKRTGEKVFLECVQDMDHENMFWYRQDPGLGLRLIYFSYDVKMKEKGDIPEGYSVSREKKERFSLILESASTNQTSMYLCASSPGAGMDDEQFFGPGTRLTVL.

This clone was counted between two and nine times. V usage is TRBV6-5 and J usage is TRBJ1-3, with D tentatively TRBD1 (5 bases). The CDR3 is 15 residues long. Trimming shortened V by 0 bases and J by 3 bases, and 9 bases separated the two germline ends. Germline CDR1 reads MNHEY; CDR2 reads SVGAGI. The CDR3, as DNA: TGTGCCAGCAGTTACTCCGGGGGAGGTGGAAACACCATATATTTT. It yields the protein CASSYSGGGGNTIYF.

In this sample, this clone turned up once. The chain recombines TRBV7-2 with TRBJ1-2; 7 positions match TRBD1. The length of the CDR3 is 15 residues. Germline-derived CDR1 and CDR2 are SGHTA and FQGNSA. V was pared by 0 bases and J by 2 bases, with 3 bases of the junction left unmatched. The CDR3: CASSLAQGVNYGYTF. Written as DNA, the CDR3 is TGTGCCAGCAGCTTAGCCCAGGGGGTCAACTATGGCTACACCTTC.

The rearrangement links TRBV7-6 to TRBJ2-2; the D gene is possibly TRBD1 (6 bases). Trimming shortened V by 0 bases and J by 4 bases, and 9 bases separated the two germline ends. CDR3 length: 15 residues. From germline, CDR1 is SGHVS and CDR2 FNYEAQ. The CDR3 DNA reads as TGTGCCAGCAGCTTAGCGGGGGCGAGCACCGGGGAGCTGTTTTTT. Translated, it gives CASSLAGASTGELFF.

The V and J genes are TRBV7-2 and TRBJ2-7; TRBD2 matches 15 bases. Germline V gene data show CDR1 as SGHTA and CDR2 as FQGNSA. The CDR3 is 17 residues long. J was trimmed by 6 bases and V by 5 bases; bases with no gene match: 11. The DNA of the CDR3 is TGTGCCAGCAGCCTCTCTGGACTAGCGGGAGGGCCTTCCGAGCAGTACTTC. Its protein is CASSLSGLAGGPSEQYF.

The chain couples TRBV7-9 to TRBJ1-6, with D possibly TRBD1 on 5 matching bases. The V gene's germline CDR1 is SEHNR and CDR2 FQNEAQ (reference sequence). This CDR3 has 18 amino acids. Trimming took off 1 base at V and 7 bases at J, with 20 bases between the two ends. The CDR3 region is CASSLVGGTALLNSPLHF. The CDR3 region has the DNA TGTGCCAGCAGCTTAGTCGGCGGGACGGCCCTGTTGAATTCACCCCTCCACTTT.

This clone turned up a few times. The CDR3 spells CASSSQAGLSYEQYF. The DNA of the CDR3 is TGTGCCAGCAGCTCCCAGGCGGGGCTCTCCTACGAGCAGTACTTC. The chain is built from TRBV5-6 and TRBJ2-7; the D gene is possibly TRBD2 (6 bases). Germline V gives CDR1 SGHDT, CDR2 YYEEEE. The V and J ends lost 3 bases and 0 bases respectively, with 13 bases between them. CDR3 length equals 15 residues.

This clone has just a few counts. V is TRBV2 and J is TRBJ1-3; no firm D call. Germline V gene lookup returns CDR1 SNHLY and CDR2 FYNNEI. The CDR3 contains 15 residues. V was clipped by 0 bases and J by 3 bases, with 9 bases between them. CDR3 region: CASSEATGYGNTIYF. CDR3 bases: TGTGCCAGCAGTGAAGCCACGGGTTATGGAAACACCATATATTTT.

Concerning this clone: Other DNA sequences within the sample encode an identical CDR3. The gene calls are TRBV7-9 and TRBJ2-3, with D possibly matching TRBD1 (6 bases). The V and J ends lost 5 bases and 2 bases respectively, with 11 bases between them. CDR3 size: 14 residues. CDR1 and CDR2 (germline): SEHNR, FQNEAQ (reference sequence). The CDR3 nucleotides read TGTGCCAGCAGCCTCACAGGGACCACAGATACGCAGTATTTT. Translated, it gives CASSLTGTTDTQYF.

The V call is TRBV7-9, the J call TRBJ2-2; maybe TRBD1 (6 bases). Germline CDR1 SEHNR, CDR2 FQNEAQ (reference sequence). This CDR3 is 15 amino acids long. The germline V and J ends were trimmed by 4 bases and 5 bases, with 14 bases remaining between them. The CDR3 bases are TGTGCCAGCAGCTGGGACATGACACGGACCGGGGAGCTGTTTTTT. Its protein product is CASSWDMTRTGELFF.

The V and J genes are TRBV6-5 and TRBJ1-2, with TRBD1 as a possible D gene (6 bases). Germline V gene lookup returns CDR1 MNHEY and CDR2 SVGAGI. This CDR3 spans 16 amino acids. Between the trimmed V and J ends, which lost 1 base and 4 bases, there was a span of 16 bases. CDR3 nucleotides: TGTGCCAGCAGTTACTTTTACAGGGTCCAGGGCTATGGCTACACCTTC. It codes for CASSYFYRVQGYGYTF.